A single sample gave rise to the 30 T cell receptor beta chains below, sequenced in a study of OX40 agonist ivuxolimab in advanced cancers. Generated by immunoSEQ multiplex PCR, the TCRdb table keeps only in-frame clones and is missing some. The sample consists of tens of thousands of clones, 80% to 95% of them appearing once. Source: CD4+ or CD8+ T cells sorted from blood, taken in a trial of the OX40 agonist ivuxolimab. These receptors were obtained from an adult with an advanced solid tumor such as melanoma, head and neck, liver or kidney cancer.

The chain has TRBV10-2 and TRBJ1-1; 7 bases agree with TRBD1. Germline CDR1 WSHSY, CDR2 SAAADI. This CDR3 is 14 amino acids long. J lost 4 bases, V lost 6 bases, and 8 bases had no gene match. The CDR3 sequence is CASRGQAGSTEAFF. CDR3 DNA: TGCGCCAGCAGAGGACAGGCAGGGTCCACTGAAGCTTTCTTT.

The sample holds one count of this clone. This chain connects TRBV5-4 to TRBJ2-5; tentative D call: TRBD1 (5 bases). Between the trimmed V and J ends, which lost 0 bases and 6 bases, there was a span of 18 bases. The CDR3 contains 16 residues. Germline V gives CDR1 SGHNT, CDR2 YYREEE (reference sequence). CDR3 loop: CASSLAFWGASKTQYF. CDR3 sequence (DNA): TGTGCCAGCAGCTTGGCCTTTTGGGGCGCCTCTAAGACCCAGTACTTC.

The chain links TRBV7-6 to TRBJ2-3; 7 bases match TRBD2. Germline-derived CDR1 and CDR2 are SGHVS and FNYEAQ. The junction had 0 bases not matched to a gene; V was cut back by 3 bases and J by 0 bases. This CDR3 spans 14 amino acids. CDR3 in DNA: TGTGCCAGCAGCTTGCGGGAGAGCACAGATACGCAGTATTTT. Translation: CASSLRESTDTQYF.

The rearrangement uses TRBV10-3 and TRBJ2-2, with 7 bases fitting TRBD1. J gave up 0 bases and V 3 bases, and 7 bases lay outside the gene matches. Germline loops: CDR1 ENHRY, CDR2 SYGVKD. The CDR3 runs to 17 residues. CDR3 DNA: TGTGCCATCAGTGACGGTAGGACAGGTCCGAACACCGGGGAGCTGTTTTTT. Amino acid sequence: CAISDGRTGPNTGELFF.

The J gene is TRBJ2-3, the V gene TRBV5-1; D gene uncertain. The V end lost 7 bases, the J end lost 1 base, and 10 bases lay between the germline ends. The CDR3 covers 13 residues. In germline, CDR1 is SGHRS, CDR2 YFSETQ. The CDR3, as DNA: TGCGCCAGCGCGGAGCCGGGCACAGATACGCAGTATTTT. It encodes CASAEPGTDTQYF.

The gene calls are TRBV5-1 and TRBJ2-5; 9 nucleotides match TRBD2. The CDR3 spans 16 residues. Germline V gives CDR1 SGHRS, CDR2 YFSETQ. The V segment lost 0 bases and the J segment 4 bases; nucleotides outside the gene matches: 7. CDR3 in amino acids: CASSLAGGRARETQYF. As DNA, the CDR3 is TGCGCCAGCAGCTTGGCGGGCGGGAGGGCGCGAGAGACCCAGTACTTC.

In DNA form, the CDR3 reads TGTGCCAGCGCCCCACTAGGGACAGAAACAGATACGCAGTATTTT. This encodes CASAPLGTETDTQYF. V gene TRBV6-5 combines with J gene TRBJ2-3; 7 positions match TRBD1. Trimming cost V 8 bases and J 3 bases; bases outside gene matches: 11. Germline lookup yields CDR1 MNHEY and CDR2 SVGAGI. The CDR3 loop spans 15 amino acids.

This rearrangement joins TRBV28 to TRBJ1-4, with D unclear. The V gene lost 7 bases and the J gene lost 8 bases, with 17 bases spanning the gap. Germline CDR1 is MDHEN and CDR2 is SYDVKM. This CDR3 contains 14 residues. The CDR3 spells CASNAQAVREKLFF. For the CDR3, the DNA is TGTGCCAGCAACGCTCAGGCGGTCCGGGAAAAACTGTTTTTT.

In this sample, this clone turned up once. This chain connects TRBV6-5 to TRBJ2-4, with 10 bases that match TRBD2. V shed 6 bases and J 5 bases; nucleotides not matched to a gene: 7. This CDR3 contains 15 residues. Germline CDR1 is MNHEY and CDR2 is SVGAGI. The CDR3: CASSRTLAGENIQYF. In DNA form, the CDR3 reads TGTGCCAGCAGCCGGACCCTAGCGGGAGAAAACATTCAGTACTTC.

J is TRBJ1-5 and V is TRBV5-1; D is uncertain. CDR1 SGHRS and CDR2 YFSETQ come from the germline V gene. V gave up 2 bases and J gave up 5 bases, with 17 bases separating them. The CDR3 covers 16 residues. As DNA, the CDR3 is TGCGCCAGCAGCTTATCCGGAAACACGGATTATCAGCCCCAGCATTTT. Translated, it gives CASSLSGNTDYQPQHF.

The chain combines TRBV7-2 with TRBJ2-7, with 10 bases fitting TRBD1. The trim removed 6 bases at V and 3 bases at J, leaving 8 bases unmatched. This CDR3 contains 15 residues. Germline CDR1 SGHTA, CDR2 FQGNSA. CDR3 in amino acids: CASRSGQGGRYEQYF. CDR3 sequence (DNA): TGTGCCAGCAGATCTGGACAGGGGGGACGCTACGAGCAGTACTTC.

The chain carries TRBV4-3 and TRBJ1-2; D is undetermined. V lost 1 base to trimming and J lost 0 bases, with 15 bases between them. This CDR3 spans 17 amino acids. Germline V gene data show CDR1 as LGHNA and CDR2 as YSLEER. For the CDR3, the DNA is TGCGCCAGCAGCCAAGGTCCGTCGGCCCCTTCTAACTATGGCTACACCTTC. Its translation: CASSQGPSAPSNYGYTF.

The genes are TRBV11-3 and TRBJ2-1; D may be TRBD2 (5 bases). This CDR3 contains 14 residues. Germline V gives CDR1 SGHNT, CDR2 YENEEA. Trimming removed 1 base at V and 7 bases at J, with 11 bases between. The CDR3 here is CASSLAWERNEQFF. CDR3 nucleotides: TGTGCCAGCAGCTTAGCTTGGGAGAGAAATGAGCAGTTCTTC.

The V gene is TRBV7-2, the J gene TRBJ2-1; TRBD2 aligns across 7 bases. The CDR3 loop spans 14 amino acids. V was clipped by 1 base and J by 6 bases; unmatched bases: 3. The germline CDR1 and CDR2 sequences are SGHTA and FQGNSA. The CDR3 is CASSLGLAGNEQFF. DNA for the CDR3: TGTGCCAGCAGCTTAGGACTAGCTGGCAATGAGCAGTTCTTC.

This clone occurred once. This sequence joins TRBV5-4 and TRBJ2-2; 7 positions agree with TRBD2. Trimming cost V 5 bases and J 6 bases; bases outside gene matches: 10. The V gene's germline CDR1 is SGHNT and CDR2 YYREEE (reference sequence). The CDR3 runs 15 residues. CDR3 residues: CASRSAGIGAGELFF. CDR3 nucleotides: TGTGCCAGCAGATCAGCGGGAATCGGGGCCGGGGAGCTGTTTTTT.

In DNA form, the CDR3 reads TGTGCCAGCAGTTCCGGGGTGACTAGTGCAAATGAGCAGTTCTTC. This gives the protein CASSSGVTSANEQFF. The chain is built from TRBV6-6 and TRBJ2-1, with D perhaps TRBD2 (6 bases). Germline V lookup: CDR1 MNHNY, CDR2 SVGAGI (reference sequence). Trimming took 4 bases from V and 7 from J, leaving 17 bases between them. CDR3 length: 15 residues.

V gene TRBV5-1 combines with J gene TRBJ2-1; tentative D call: TRBD2 (5 bases). The V end was cut by 0 bases, the J end by 1 base, with 14 bases between. This CDR3 has 17 residues. The germline V gene encodes CDR1 SGHRS and CDR2 YFSETQ. CDR3 amino acids: CASSLVSGIGSYNEQFF. CDR3 DNA: TGCGCCAGCAGCTTGGTCTCCGGGATTGGATCCTACAATGAGCAGTTCTTC.

The rearrangement joins TRBV5-6 to TRBJ2-7; perhaps TRBD2 as D (6 bases). The V and J ends lost 4 bases and 0 bases respectively, with 17 bases between them. This CDR3 has 16 amino acids. CDR1 and CDR2 from the germline V gene are SGHDT and YYEEEE. CDR3 protein: CASSAKRAWGSYEQYF. The CDR3 DNA is TGTGCCAGCAGCGCCAAGCGGGCCTGGGGCTCCTACGAGCAGTACTTC.

The chain couples TRBV15 to TRBJ2-1, with D possibly TRBD2 on 7 matching bases. From germline, CDR1 is LNHNV and CDR2 YYDKDF (reference sequence). This CDR3 has 17 residues. Trimming stripped 3 bases from V and 6 bases from J, with 21 bases between. CDR3 nucleotides: TGTGCCACCAGCAGGGGGAGGGGGTTTGCCCACACCAATGAGCAGTTCTTC. Its translation is CATSRGRGFAHTNEQFF.

V and J are TRBV15 and TRBJ2-3; D ambiguous. Trimming left V 1 base short and J 6 bases short, with 11 bases between. Germline V CDR1 and CDR2: LNHNV, YYDKDF (reference sequence). The CDR3 consists of 14 residues. In nucleotides, the CDR3 is TGTGCCACCAGCAGAGGTGGACGATCGGATACGCAGTATTTT. Protein: CATSRGGRSDTQYF. Using reference TRBV15 and TRBJ2-3 for the parts outside the CDR3, the full variable domain is DAMVIQNPRYQVTQFGKPVTLSCSQTLNHNVMYWYQQKSSQAPKLLFHYYDKDFNNEADTPDNFQSRRPNTSFCFLDIRSPGLGDTAMYLCATSRGGRSDTQYFGPGTRLTVL.

The gene calls are TRBV15 and TRBJ2-7, with 9 bases fitting TRBD2. The CDR3 extends over 15 amino acids. In germline, CDR1 is LNHNV, CDR2 YYDKDF (reference sequence). V lost 8 bases, J lost 6 bases, and 14 bases stayed unmatched. CDR3 sequence reads: CATRQYIAGESEQYF. CDR3 DNA: TGTGCCACCCGCCAATATATAGCGGGAGAGTCCGAGCAGTACTTC.

This chain uses TRBV11-3 with TRBJ2-7, with D perhaps TRBD1 (7 bases). V was clipped by 5 bases and J by 4 bases, with 21 bases between them. Germline loops: CDR1 SGHNT, CDR2 YENEEA. The CDR3 covers 16 residues. The CDR3 sequence is CASSEWAQGGSYEQYF. The CDR3 nucleotides read TGTGCCAGCAGCGAGTGGGCGCAGGGGGGCTCGTACGAGCAGTACTTC. Together with reference TRBV11-3 and TRBJ2-7, the CDR3 gives the full variable domain: EAGVVQSPRYKIIEKKQPVAFWCNPISGHNTLYWYLQNLGQGPELLIRYENEEAVDDSQLPKDRFSAERLKGVDSTLKIQPAELGDSAVYLCASSEWAQGGSYEQYFGPGTRLTVT.

The chain is built from TRBV6-1 and TRBJ1-2, with D unresolved. Deletions cut 2 bases from V and 2 bases from J, with 15 bases between. The CDR3 sequence is 16 residues long. Germline CDR1 is MNHNS and CDR2 is SASEGT. The CDR3 DNA is TGTGCCAGCAGTGAATATAACGGGCTAGGGAACTATGGCTACACCTTC. Amino acids: CASSEYNGLGNYGYTF.

The chain couples TRBV19 to TRBJ1-4; TRBD1 aligns across 7 bases. Germline CDR1 and CDR2: LNHDA and SQIVND (reference sequence). The CDR3 length is 15 residues. The trim removed 5 bases at V and 5 bases at J, leaving 8 bases unmatched. The CDR3 reads CASSQNRGANEKLFF. As DNA, the CDR3 is TGTGCCAGTAGTCAAAACAGGGGTGCGAATGAAAAACTGTTTTTT.

The V gene is TRBV27, the J gene TRBJ2-7; 8 nucleotides agree with TRBD2. Trimming cost V 2 bases and J 4 bases; bases outside gene matches: 10. In germline, CDR1 is MNHEY, CDR2 SMNVEV (reference sequence). The CDR3 sequence is 16 residues long. The CDR3 sequence: CASSLRNSGSRYEQYF. Written as DNA, the CDR3 is TGTGCCAGCAGTTTAAGGAACAGCGGGAGCCGTTACGAGCAGTACTTC.

This rearrangement joins TRBV9 to TRBJ2-1; TRBD2 is a possible D gene (6 bases). V was shortened by 3 bases and J by 6 bases, with 22 bases between the two germline ends. The germline CDR1 and CDR2 sequences are SGDLS and YYNGEE. CDR3 length: 17 amino acids. DNA of the CDR3: TGTGCCAGCAGCGCCGATGGACTGGCGGGATTTCGCAATGAGCAGTTCTTC. This encodes CASSADGLAGFRNEQFF. The full variable domain, completed using reference TRBV9 and TRBJ2-1, is DSGVTQTPKHLITATGQRVTLRCSPRSGDLSVYWYQQSLDQGLQFLIQYYNGEERAKGNILERFSAQQFPDLHSELNLSSLELGDSALYFCASSADGLAGFRNEQFFGPGTRLTVL.

The chain has TRBV7-8 and TRBJ2-7, with 7 bases that match TRBD1. The junction had 11 bases not matched to a gene; V was cut back by 0 bases and J by 0 bases. The CDR3 totals 18 residues. Germline V lookup: CDR1 SGHVS, CDR2 FQNEAQ. The CDR3 DNA follows: TGTGCCAGCAGCTTAGCATCCGGGACAGTGACCTCCTCCTACGAGCAGTACTTC. It encodes CASSLASGTVTSSYEQYF.

The rearrangement uses TRBV18 and TRBJ2-2; 11 bases agree with TRBD2. J gave up 3 bases and V 4 bases, and 1 base lay outside the gene matches. CDR1 KGHSH and CDR2 LQKENI come from the germline V gene. The CDR3 is 15 residues long. In DNA, the CDR3 is TGTGCCAGCTCACTGGGACTAGCGGACACCGGGGAGCTGTTTTTT. Its protein is CASSLGLADTGELFF.

This chain uses TRBV14 with TRBJ2-1, with D uncertain. V lost 0 bases, J lost 5 bases, and 5 bases lay in between. CDR3 size: 13 residues. CDR1 SGHDN and CDR2 FVKESK come from the germline V gene. In nucleotides, the CDR3 is TGTGCCAGCAGCCAAGATCTCCACAATGAGCAGTTCTTC. Encoded protein: CASSQDLHNEQFF.

This clone has only one observation. The rearrangement joins TRBV11-2 to TRBJ2-7; either TRBD1 or TRBD2 may fit D (6 bases each). The CDR3 has 14 amino acids. Trimming removed 6 bases from V and 2 bases from J, with 14 bases in between. Germline-derived CDR1 and CDR2 are SGHAT and FQNNGV. The CDR3 loop is CASRAIRGAYEQYF. The CDR3 region has the DNA TGTGCCAGCAGAGCCATTAGGGGGGCCTACGAGCAGTACTTC.